A selection of T cell receptor beta chains follows, all from one sample in a study of early T cells in non-severe SARS-CoV-2 infection. Using its own MiXCR run on the 5' RACE reads, TCRdb lists one record per CDR3 protein. The sample gives 42,000 or so distinct CDR3 sequences, 11% of which show up once; roughly a fifth is in the top ten. Source material: whole blood. The source is an adult who was a healthcare worker with PCR-confirmed SARS-CoV-2 infection or an uninfected control (not recorded which). Both conserved end residues are part of each CDR3. The order of the fields is V gene, D gene, J gene, clone size, CDR3 protein, CDR3 DNA. The D gene is left open where the match is weak. The size field is filled for only some rows; it gives once, few, many or a size class.

V gene: TRBV27
D gene: -
J gene: TRBJ1-1
clone size: many
CDR3 protein: CASSLGQGNTEAFF
CDR3 DNA: TGTGCCAGCAGTTTAGGGCAGGGGAACACTGAAGCTTTCTTT

V gene: TRBV5-1
D gene: -
J gene: TRBJ1-4
clone size: many
CDR3 protein: CASSLGQENEKLFF
CDR3 DNA: TGCGCCAGCAGCTTGGGACAGGAGAACGAAAAACTGTTTTTT

V gene: TRBV5-1
D gene: -
J gene: TRBJ1-1
clone size: many
CDR3 protein: CASSPGFMNTEAFF
CDR3 DNA: TGCGCCAGCAGCCCAGGGTTTATGAACACTGAAGCTTTCTTT

V gene: TRBV20-1
D gene: -
J gene: TRBJ1-2
clone size: -
CDR3 protein: CSAIYDFRYGYTF
CDR3 DNA: TGCAGTGCTATCTACGACTTCCGCTATGGCTACACCTTC

V gene: TRBV11-2
D gene: -
J gene: TRBJ1-1
clone size: many
CDR3 protein: CASSSNPGTFF
CDR3 DNA: TGTGCCAGCAGCTCTAACCCAGGGACTTTCTTT

V gene: TRBV20-1
D gene: -
J gene: TRBJ2-1
clone size: few
CDR3 protein: CSARDSVGYNEQFF
CDR3 DNA: TGCAGTGCTAGAGATTCGGTGGGGTACAATGAGCAGTTCTTC

V gene: TRBV7-6
D gene: -
J gene: TRBJ2-5
clone size: medium-sized
CDR3 protein: CASRETQYF
CDR3 DNA: TGTGCCAGCCGAGAGACCCAGTACTTC

V gene: TRBV5-4
D gene: TRBD2
J gene: TRBJ2-1
clone size: -
CDR3 protein: CASSSGLVGNEQFF
CDR3 DNA: TGTGCCAGCAGCTCAGGACTAGTTGGCAATGAGCAGTTCTTC

V gene: TRBV7-9
D gene: TRBD1
J gene: TRBJ2-7
clone size: many
CDR3 protein: CASSPPDRAQEQYF
CDR3 DNA: TGTGCCAGCAGCCCTCCGGACAGGGCGCAAGAGCAGTACTTC

V gene: TRBV20-1
D gene: -
J gene: TRBJ2-7
clone size: -
CDR3 protein: CSARDWGQGTYEQCF
CDR3 DNA: -

V gene: TRBV10-3
D gene: TRBD1
J gene: TRBJ1-2
clone size: many
CDR3 protein: CAIRGDSAYGYTF
CDR3 DNA: TGTGCCATCAGGGGGGACAGTGCCTATGGCTACACCTTC

V gene: TRBV28
D gene: -
J gene: TRBJ2-2
clone size: few
CDR3 protein: CASRNRAGANTGELFF
CDR3 DNA: TGTGCCAGCAGAAACAGGGCGGGGGCGAACACCGGGGAGCTGTTTTTT

V gene: TRBV7-2
D gene: -
J gene: TRBJ2-5
clone size: -
CDR3 protein: CASRSTQGRETQYF
CDR3 DNA: TGTGCCAGCAGATCTACACAGGGCAGGGAGACCCAGTACTTC

V gene: TRBV4-2
D gene: -
J gene: TRBJ2-7
clone size: many
CDR3 protein: CASSQDRIIGKEQYF
CDR3 DNA: TGTGCCAGCAGCCAAGATCGGATTATCGGTAAAGAGCAGTACTTC

V gene: TRBV29-1
D gene: -
J gene: TRBJ2-3
clone size: -
CDR3 protein: CSVRTGINTQYF
CDR3 DNA: TGCAGCGTTCGTACAGGGATAAATACGCAGTATTTT

V gene: TRBV5-1
D gene: TRBD1
J gene: TRBJ2-2
clone size: -
CDR3 protein: CASSPRTGGAPGELFF
CDR3 DNA: TGCGCCAGCAGCCCCAGGACAGGGGGCGCCCCCGGGGAGCTGTTTTTT

V gene: TRBV28
D gene: -
J gene: TRBJ2-7
clone size: many
CDR3 protein: CASSPSSYEQYF
CDR3 DNA: TGTGCCAGCAGTCCCAGCTCCTACGAGCAGTACTTC

V gene: TRBV28
D gene: -
J gene: TRBJ2-7
clone size: -
CDR3 protein: CASSFVLRVASYEQYF
CDR3 DNA: TGTGCCAGCAGTTTTGTGTTGAGGGTGGCCTCCTACGAGCAGTACTTC

V gene: TRBV5-1
D gene: -
J gene: TRBJ1-2
clone size: few
CDR3 protein: CASSLRSGAANYGYTF
CDR3 DNA: TGCGCCAGCAGCTTACGTTCTGGAGCTGCTAACTATGGCTACACCTTC

V gene: TRBV20-1
D gene: TRBD1
J gene: TRBJ2-2
clone size: few
CDR3 protein: CSASRQGANTGELFF
CDR3 DNA: TGCAGTGCTAGTCGACAGGGGGCTAACACCGGGGAGCTGTTTTTT

V gene: TRBV29-1
D gene: TRBD1
J gene: TRBJ2-2
clone size: many
CDR3 protein: CSVVLDRVPGELFF
CDR3 DNA: TGCAGCGTTGTGCTGGACAGGGTCCCCGGGGAGCTGTTTTTT

V gene: TRBV7-9
D gene: TRBD1
J gene: TRBJ1-6
clone size: few
CDR3 protein: CASKGGGFLYNSPLHF
CDR3 DNA: TGTGCCAGCAAAGGGGGCGGCTTCTTATATAATTCACCCCTCCACTTT

V gene: TRBV3-1
D gene: -
J gene: TRBJ2-5
clone size: many
CDR3 protein: CASSRTYLGETQYF
CDR3 DNA: TGTGCCAGCAGCCGGACTTACTTGGGGGAGACCCAGTACTTC

V gene: TRBV7-9
D gene: -
J gene: TRBJ1-6
clone size: many
CDR3 protein: CASSRKKEPLHF
CDR3 DNA: TGTGCCAGCAGCCGAAAGAAAGAACCCCTCCACTTT

V gene: TRBV7-2
D gene: -
J gene: TRBJ1-1
clone size: -
CDR3 protein: CASSPSGGPGAFF
CDR3 DNA: TGTGCCAGCAGCCCAAGCGGAGGGCCGGGAGCTTTCTTT

V gene: TRBV5-1
D gene: -
J gene: TRBJ2-7
clone size: many
CDR3 protein: CASSHSGPDFYEQYF
CDR3 DNA: TGCGCCAGCAGCCACAGCGGGCCGGACTTCTACGAGCAGTACTTC

V gene: TRBV2
D gene: -
J gene: TRBJ1-5
clone size: many
CDR3 protein: CASMRGASQPQHF
CDR3 DNA: TGTGCCAGCATGCGAGGGGCGAGTCAGCCCCAGCATTTT

V gene: TRBV5-6
D gene: -
J gene: TRBJ2-2
clone size: few
CDR3 protein: CASSALRGSNTGELFF
CDR3 DNA: TGTGCCAGCAGCGCCCTTCGGGGCTCGAACACCGGGGAGCTGTTTTTT

V gene: TRBV29-1
D gene: TRBD2
J gene: TRBJ2-1
clone size: -
CDR3 protein: CSVDFTGLAGEGAYNEQFF
CDR3 DNA: TGCAGCGTTGACTTTACGGGACTAGCGGGAGAGGGGGCCTACAATGAGCAGTTCTTC

V gene: TRBV5-4
D gene: TRBD1
J gene: TRBJ2-7
clone size: few
CDR3 protein: CASSPTRQGSYEQYF
CDR3 DNA: TGTGCCAGCAGCCCGACCAGACAGGGAAGCTACGAGCAGTACTTC

V gene: TRBV5-1
D gene: -
J gene: TRBJ2-1
clone size: many
CDR3 protein: CASSAPGYNEQFF
CDR3 DNA: TGCGCCAGCAGCGCCCCTGGGTACAATGAGCAGTTCTTC

V gene: TRBV27
D gene: -
J gene: TRBJ1-1
clone size: -
CDR3 protein: CASRRTDLNTEAFF
CDR3 DNA: TGTGCCAGCAGGAGGACAGACCTCAACACTGAAGCTTTCTTT

V gene: TRBV7-8
D gene: -
J gene: TRBJ2-4
clone size: -
CDR3 protein: CASSLAGAGDIQYF
CDR3 DNA: TGTGCCAGCAGCTTAGCGGGGGCCGGGGACATTCAGTACTTC

V gene: TRBV20-1
D gene: TRBD1
J gene: TRBJ2-7
clone size: many
CDR3 protein: CSARDRDYEQYF
CDR3 DNA: TGCAGTGCTCGAGACAGGGACTACGAGCAGTACTTC

V gene: TRBV12-3/TRBV12-4
D gene: -
J gene: TRBJ2-3
clone size: -
CDR3 protein: CASSFIPGSTDTQYF
CDR3 DNA: TGTGCCAGCAGTTTTATCCCAGGTAGCACAGATACGCAGTATTTT

V gene: TRBV7-7
D gene: -
J gene: TRBJ1-4
clone size: few
CDR3 protein: CASSTILGEKLFF
CDR3 DNA: TGTGCCAGCAGCACCATCCTGGGTGAAAAACTGTTTTTT

V gene: TRBV20-1
D gene: TRBD2
J gene: TRBJ2-1
clone size: -
CDR3 protein: CSARVIAGDYNEQFF
CDR3 DNA: TGCAGTGCTAGAGTTATAGCGGGAGACTACAATGAGCAGTTCTTC

V gene: TRBV4-3
D gene: TRBD1
J gene: TRBJ1-6
clone size: many
CDR3 protein: CASSPGGSYNSPLHF
CDR3 DNA: TGCGCCAGCAGCCCAGGGGGCTCCTATAATTCACCCCTCCACTTT

V gene: TRBV6-5
D gene: TRBD2
J gene: TRBJ2-1
clone size: many
CDR3 protein: CASSSWTSGSVGEQFF
CDR3 DNA: TGTGCCAGCAGTTCTTGGACTAGCGGGAGTGTCGGTGAGCAGTTCTTC

V gene: TRBV5-6
D gene: TRBD1
J gene: TRBJ2-5
clone size: few
CDR3 protein: CASSFPGQQETQYF
CDR3 DNA: TGTGCCAGCAGCTTCCCGGGACAGCAAGAGACCCAGTACTTC

V gene: TRBV4-3
D gene: -
J gene: TRBJ2-3
clone size: many
CDR3 protein: CASSQVSSSTDTQYF
CDR3 DNA: TGCGCCAGCAGCCAAGTTAGCTCTAGCACAGATACGCAGTATTTT

V gene: TRBV5-5
D gene: -
J gene: TRBJ2-3
clone size: many
CDR3 protein: CASSADLGRISTDTQYF
CDR3 DNA: TGTGCCAGCAGCGCGGACTTAGGGCGGATATCAACAGATACGCAGTATTTT

V gene: TRBV25-1
D gene: -
J gene: TRBJ2-3
clone size: few
CDR3 protein: CASSELVSTDTQYF
CDR3 DNA: TGTGCCAGCAGTGAATTGGTCTCCACAGATACGCAGTATTTT

V gene: TRBV29-1
D gene: TRBD2
J gene: TRBJ2-3
clone size: few
CDR3 protein: CSVPGTSGRGTDTQYF
CDR3 DNA: TGCAGCGTTCCCGGGACTAGCGGGAGGGGCACAGATACGCAGTATTTT